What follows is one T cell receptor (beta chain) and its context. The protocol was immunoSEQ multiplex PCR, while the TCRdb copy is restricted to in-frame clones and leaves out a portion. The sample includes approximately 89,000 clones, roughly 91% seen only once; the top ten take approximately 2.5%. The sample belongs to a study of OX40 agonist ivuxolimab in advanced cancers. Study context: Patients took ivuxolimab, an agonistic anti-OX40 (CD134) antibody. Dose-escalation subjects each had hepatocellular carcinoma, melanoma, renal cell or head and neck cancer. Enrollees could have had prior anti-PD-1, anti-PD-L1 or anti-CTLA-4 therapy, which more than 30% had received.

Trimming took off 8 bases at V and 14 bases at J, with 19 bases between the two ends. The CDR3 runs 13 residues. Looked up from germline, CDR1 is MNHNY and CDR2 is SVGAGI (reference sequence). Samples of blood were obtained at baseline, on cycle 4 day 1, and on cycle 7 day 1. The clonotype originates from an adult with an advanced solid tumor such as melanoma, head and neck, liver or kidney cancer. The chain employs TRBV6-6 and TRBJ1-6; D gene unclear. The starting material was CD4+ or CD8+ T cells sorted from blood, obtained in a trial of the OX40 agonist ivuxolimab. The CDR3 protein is CASFLPLMFTLHF. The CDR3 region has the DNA TGTGCCAGCTTCCTCCCCCTCATGTTCACCCTCCACTTT.